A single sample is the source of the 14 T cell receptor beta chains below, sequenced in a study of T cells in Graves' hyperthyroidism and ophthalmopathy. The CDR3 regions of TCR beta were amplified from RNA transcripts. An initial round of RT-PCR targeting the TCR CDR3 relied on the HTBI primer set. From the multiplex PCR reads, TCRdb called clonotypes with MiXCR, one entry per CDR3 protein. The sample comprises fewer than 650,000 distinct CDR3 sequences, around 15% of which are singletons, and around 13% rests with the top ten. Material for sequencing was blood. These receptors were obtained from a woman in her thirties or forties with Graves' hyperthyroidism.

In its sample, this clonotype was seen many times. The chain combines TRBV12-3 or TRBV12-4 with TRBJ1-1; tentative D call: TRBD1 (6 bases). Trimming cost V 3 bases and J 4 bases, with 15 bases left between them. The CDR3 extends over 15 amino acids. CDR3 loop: CASSLGWGGPTEAFF. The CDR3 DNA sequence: TGTGCCAGCAGTTTGGGCTGGGGGGGGCCCACTGAAGCTTTCTTT.

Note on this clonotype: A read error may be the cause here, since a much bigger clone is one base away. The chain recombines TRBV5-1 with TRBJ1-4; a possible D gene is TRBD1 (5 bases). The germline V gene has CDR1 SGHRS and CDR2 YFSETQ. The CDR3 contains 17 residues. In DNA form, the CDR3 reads TGCGCCAGCAGCTTGGCGGACACAGGCCCTCAAAATGAAGAACTGTTTTTT. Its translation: CASSLADTGPQNEELFF.

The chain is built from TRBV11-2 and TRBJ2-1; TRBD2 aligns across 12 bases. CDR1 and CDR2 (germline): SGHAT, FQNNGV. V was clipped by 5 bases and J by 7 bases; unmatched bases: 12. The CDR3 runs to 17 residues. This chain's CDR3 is CASSLMTSGSVLNEQFF. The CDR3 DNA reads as TGTGCCAGCAGCCTAATGACTAGCGGGAGTGTCCTGAATGAGCAGTTCTTC.

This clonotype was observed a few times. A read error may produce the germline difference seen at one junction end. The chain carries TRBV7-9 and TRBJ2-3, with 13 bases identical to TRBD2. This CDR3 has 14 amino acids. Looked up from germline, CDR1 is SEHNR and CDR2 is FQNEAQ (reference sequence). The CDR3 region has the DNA TGTACCAGCAGCCGGACTAGCGGGAGAGATACGCAGTATTTT. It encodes CTSSRTSGRDTQYF.

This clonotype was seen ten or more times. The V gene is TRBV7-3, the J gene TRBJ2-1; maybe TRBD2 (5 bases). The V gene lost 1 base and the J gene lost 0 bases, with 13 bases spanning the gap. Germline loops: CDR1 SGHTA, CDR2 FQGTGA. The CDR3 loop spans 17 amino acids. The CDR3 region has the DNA TGTGCCAGCAGCTTAAAGGCCGGTGGGAGCTCCTACAATGAGCAGTTCTTC. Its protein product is CASSLKAGGSSYNEQFF.

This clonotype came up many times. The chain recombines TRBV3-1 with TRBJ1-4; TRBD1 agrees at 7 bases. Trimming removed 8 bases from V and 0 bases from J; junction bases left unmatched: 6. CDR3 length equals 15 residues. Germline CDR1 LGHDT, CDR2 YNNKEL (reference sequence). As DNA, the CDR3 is TGTGCCAGCGGGGGACAGCCGTCAACTAATGAAAAACTGTTTTTT. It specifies CASGGQPSTNEKLFF.

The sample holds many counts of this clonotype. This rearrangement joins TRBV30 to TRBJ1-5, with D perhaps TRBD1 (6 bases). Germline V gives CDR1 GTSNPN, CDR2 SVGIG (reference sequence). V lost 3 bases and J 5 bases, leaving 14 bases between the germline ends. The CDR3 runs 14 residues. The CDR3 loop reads CAWSQTGLDQPQHF. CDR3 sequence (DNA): TGTGCCTGGAGCCAGACAGGTCTTGATCAGCCCCAGCATTTT. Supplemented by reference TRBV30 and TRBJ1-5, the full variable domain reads SQTIHQWPATLVQPVGSPLSLECTVEGTSNPNLYWYRQAAGRGLQLLFYSVGIGQISSEVPQNLSASRPQDRQFILSSKKLLLSDSGFYLCAWSQTGLDQPQHFGDGTRLSIL.

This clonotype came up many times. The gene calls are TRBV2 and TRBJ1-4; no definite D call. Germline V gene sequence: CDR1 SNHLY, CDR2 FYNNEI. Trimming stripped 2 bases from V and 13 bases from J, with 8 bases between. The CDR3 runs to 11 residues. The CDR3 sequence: CASSERELLFF. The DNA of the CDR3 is TGTGCCAGCAGTGAAAGGGAGTTACTGTTTTTT.

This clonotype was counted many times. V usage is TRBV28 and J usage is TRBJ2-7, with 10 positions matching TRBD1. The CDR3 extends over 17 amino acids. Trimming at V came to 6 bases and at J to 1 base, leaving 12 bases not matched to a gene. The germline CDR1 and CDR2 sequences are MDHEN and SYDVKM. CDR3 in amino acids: CASSYYRDRGQSYEQYF. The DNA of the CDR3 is TGTGCCAGCAGCTACTACCGGGACAGGGGCCAATCCTACGAGCAGTACTTC. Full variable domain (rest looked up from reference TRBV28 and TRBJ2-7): DVKVTQSSRYLVKRTGEKVFLECVQDMDHENMFWYRQDPGLGLRLIYFSYDVKMKEKGDIPEGYSVSREKKERFSLILESASTNQTSMYLCASSYYRDRGQSYEQYFGPGTRLTVT.

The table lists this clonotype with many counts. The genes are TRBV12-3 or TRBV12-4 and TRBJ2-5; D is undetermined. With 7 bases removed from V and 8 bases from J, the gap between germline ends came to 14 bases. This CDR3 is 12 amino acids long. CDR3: CASNSPLSTQYF. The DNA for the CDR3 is TGTGCCAGCAATTCCCCACTCTCCACCCAGTACTTC.

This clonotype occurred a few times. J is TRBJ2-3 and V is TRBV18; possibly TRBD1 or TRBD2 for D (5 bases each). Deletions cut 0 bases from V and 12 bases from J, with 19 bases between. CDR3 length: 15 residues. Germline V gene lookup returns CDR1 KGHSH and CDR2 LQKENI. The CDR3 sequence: CASSPPTARGYSQYF. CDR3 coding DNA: TGTGCCAGCTCACCACCTACCGCACGGGGCTACTCTCAGTATTTT.

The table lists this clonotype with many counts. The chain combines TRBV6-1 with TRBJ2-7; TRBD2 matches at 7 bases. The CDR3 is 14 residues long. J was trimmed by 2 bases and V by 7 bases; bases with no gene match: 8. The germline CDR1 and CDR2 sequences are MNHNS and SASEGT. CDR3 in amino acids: CASIGLGEAYEQYF. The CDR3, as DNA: TGTGCCAGCATTGGACTAGGAGAAGCCTACGAGCAGTACTTC.

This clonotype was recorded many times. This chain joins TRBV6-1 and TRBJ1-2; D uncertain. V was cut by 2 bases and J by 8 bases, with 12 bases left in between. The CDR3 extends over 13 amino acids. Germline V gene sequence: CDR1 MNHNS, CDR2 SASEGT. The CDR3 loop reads CASSELGQRGYTF. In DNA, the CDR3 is TGTGCCAGCAGTGAACTTGGGCAGCGGGGCTACACCTTC.

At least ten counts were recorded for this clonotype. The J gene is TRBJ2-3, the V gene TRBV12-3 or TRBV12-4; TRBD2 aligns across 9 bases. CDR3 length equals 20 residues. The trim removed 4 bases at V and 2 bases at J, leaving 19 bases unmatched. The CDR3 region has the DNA TGTGCCAGCAGTTATGGTCGCGGCCTAGCGGGGCGAGGTACCACAGATACGCAGTATTTT. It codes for CASSYGRGLAGRGTTDTQYF.